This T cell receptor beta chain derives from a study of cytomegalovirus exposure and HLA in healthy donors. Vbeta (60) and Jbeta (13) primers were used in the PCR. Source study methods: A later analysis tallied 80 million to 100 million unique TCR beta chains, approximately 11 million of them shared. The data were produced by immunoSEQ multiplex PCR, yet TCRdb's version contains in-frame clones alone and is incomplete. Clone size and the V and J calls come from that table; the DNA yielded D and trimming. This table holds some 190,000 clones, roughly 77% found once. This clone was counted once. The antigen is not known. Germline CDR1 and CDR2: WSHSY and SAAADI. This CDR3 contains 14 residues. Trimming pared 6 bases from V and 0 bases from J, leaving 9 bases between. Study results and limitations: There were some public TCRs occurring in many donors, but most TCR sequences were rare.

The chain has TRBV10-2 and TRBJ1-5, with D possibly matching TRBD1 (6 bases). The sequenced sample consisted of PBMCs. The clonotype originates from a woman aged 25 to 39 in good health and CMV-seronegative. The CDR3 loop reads CASSRTDSNQPQHF. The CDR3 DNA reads TGCGCCAGCAGCAGGACAGATAGCAATCAGCCCCAGCATTTT.